The 13 T cell receptor beta chains below all came from one sample that was sequenced in a study of identical twins. TCRdb itself ran the 5' RACE reads through MiXCR, one entry per CDR3 protein. Of approximately 410,000 distinct CDR3 sequences listed, 18% are singletons. The sequenced sample consisted of naive T cells sorted from blood. The receptors originated from a man aged 50 to 59 in good health.

This clonotype was picked up many times. The chain is built from TRBV12-3 or TRBV12-4 and TRBJ2-1; D is unclear. The CDR3 is 13 residues long. Between the trimmed V and J ends, which lost 2 bases and 7 bases, there was a span of 9 bases. CDR3 DNA: TGTGCCAGCAGTTTACCCCAGGCGAATGAGCAGTTCTTC. The encoded protein is CASSLPQANEQFF.

This clonotype was seen many times. The chain uses TRBV5-1 and TRBJ1-2; no definite D call. Trimming left V 0 bases short and J 4 bases short, with 10 bases between. The CDR3 has 14 amino acids. CDR1 is SGHRS and CDR2 is YFSETQ in the germline V gene. DNA for the CDR3: TGCGCCAGCAGCTTGGACCGGTCGGTCTATGGCTACACCTTC. It is translated as CASSLDRSVYGYTF.

This clonotype turned up a few times. The V call is TRBV10-3, the J call TRBJ1-1; possibly TRBD1 for D (5 bases). Germline loops: CDR1 ENHRY, CDR2 SYGVKD. Between the trimmed V and J ends, which lost 3 bases and 12 bases, there was a span of 14 bases. This CDR3 contains 12 residues. The CDR3 region is CAISEQELETFF. The CDR3 DNA is TGTGCCATCAGTGAACAGGAACTAGAGACTTTCTTT.

This clonotype was picked up many times. The chain is built from TRBV12-3 or TRBV12-4 and TRBJ2-7; D perhaps matches TRBD2 (6 bases). Trimming cost V 1 base and J 2 bases, with 12 bases left between them. The length of the CDR3 is 15 residues. For the CDR3, the DNA is TGTGCCAGCAGTTTAGGTCTAGCGCAGACCTACGAGCAGTACTTC. Amino acids: CASSLGLAQTYEQYF.

This clonotype was recorded at least ten times. This chain links TRBV15 with TRBJ2-5; TRBD2 agrees at 9 bases. Germline V gene data show CDR1 as LNHNV and CDR2 as YYDKDF (reference sequence). V shed 0 bases, J shed 3 bases, and the junction held 2 bases outside the gene matches. The CDR3 runs to 15 residues. The CDR3 coding sequence is TGTGCCACCAGCAGAGAGGGACTAGCTAAAGAGACCCAGTACTTC. Residues: CATSREGLAKETQYF.

This clonotype has more than one count but fewer than ten. The chain carries TRBV7-8 and TRBJ2-5; the D is unclear. CDR3 length equals 16 residues. V lost 4 bases, J lost 5 bases, and 20 bases lay in between. Germline V CDR1 and CDR2: SGHVS, FQNEAQ. CDR3 nucleotide sequence: TGTGCCAGCAGCTCCTTGGTTACCTCGGCGGCGGAGACCCAGTACTTC. It yields the protein CASSSLVTSAAETQYF.

This chain connects TRBV4-3 to TRBJ2-7; no reliable D call. This CDR3 is built from 14 residues. Germline V gene sequence: CDR1 LGHNA, CDR2 YSLEER. The V gene lost 3 bases and the J gene lost 0 bases, with 9 bases spanning the gap. As DNA, the CDR3 is TGCGCCAGCAGCCAGCGGAAAAGCTCCTACGAGCAGTACTTC. Translated, it gives CASSQRKSSYEQYF.

This clonotype was picked up a small number of times. This chain connects TRBV5-5 to TRBJ2-5; 10 bases are shared with TRBD1. V gave up 1 base and J gave up 1 base; unmatched junction bases: 7. Germline V gives CDR1 SGHKS, CDR2 YYEKEE (reference sequence). This CDR3 has 17 residues. CDR3 DNA sequence: TGTGCCAGCAGCTTGAATCCGGGACAGGGGATCCAAGAGACCCAGTACTTC. It translates to CASSLNPGQGIQETQYF.

The chain uses TRBV7-2 and TRBJ2-1; D gene uncertain. The CDR3 length is 14 residues. The V gene lost 5 bases and the J gene lost 10 bases, with 18 bases spanning the gap. Per germline, CDR1 SGHTA and CDR2 FQGNSA. CDR3 region: CASSLLALPPEQFF. CDR3 DNA: TGTGCCAGCAGCCTCTTAGCTCTACCCCCGGAGCAGTTCTTC.

In its sample, this clonotype was seen many times. The chain is built from TRBV20-1 and TRBJ1-1; the D gene is possibly TRBD1 (6 bases). The CDR3 is 14 residues long. V lost 3 bases and J lost 4, with 15 bases in between. The V gene's germline CDR1 is DFQATT and CDR2 SNEGSKA (reference sequence). The CDR3 DNA sequence: TGCAGTGCTAGCCCTGAGGGGGGTATCACTGAAGCTTTCTTT. This encodes CSASPEGGITEAFF.

This clonotype was counted ten times or more. J is TRBJ2-7 and V is TRBV7-9; D is uncertain. CDR3 size: 14 residues. V was trimmed by 2 bases and J by 6 bases, leaving 14 bases between them. CDR1 SEHNR and CDR2 FQNEAQ come from the germline V gene (reference sequence). The CDR3 protein is CASSLLPDWGEQYF. The DNA of the CDR3 is TGTGCCAGCAGCTTATTACCAGATTGGGGCGAGCAGTACTTC.

Ten or more counts support this clonotype. The rearrangement uses TRBV20-1 and TRBJ2-5; TRBD2 matches at 10 bases. Trimming at V came to 8 bases and at J to 0 bases, leaving 6 bases not matched to a gene. Germline V gene lookup returns CDR1 DFQATT and CDR2 SNEGSKA (reference sequence). The length of the CDR3 is 14 residues. CDR3 nucleotide sequence: TGCAGTAGAAGCGGACTAGCGGACCAAGAGACCCAGTACTTC. Translating gives CSRSGLADQETQYF.

This sequence joins TRBV5-1 and TRBJ2-1; tentatively, D is TRBD1 or TRBD2 (5 bases each). Germline CDR1 reads SGHRS; CDR2 reads YFSETQ. Trimming shortened V by 0 bases and J by 0 bases, and 16 bases separated the two germline ends. The CDR3 runs to 18 residues. CDR3 sequence (DNA): TGCGCCAGCAGCTTGGCCAGTCTCGGGGCGAGCTCCTACAATGAGCAGTTCTTC. Its protein product is CASSLASLGASSYNEQFF.